These 13 T cell receptor beta chains share one sample of origin, sequenced in a study of human CD8 memory T cell subsets. Construction of TCR beta libraries was accomplished by means of UMI-labeled 5' RACE. TCRdb re-called the 5' RACE reads and gives one entry per CDR3 protein, without DNA. In all, the sample yields about 5,500 distinct CDR3 sequences. The sequenced sample was CD8+ T cells from PBMCs. The receptors here all came from a human donor in good health.

This chain joins TRBV7-9 and TRBJ1-1; the D call from TCRdb, TRBD1, cannot be confirmed without DNA. The CDR3 length is 16 residues. Germline CDR1 SEHNR, CDR2 FQNEAQ (reference sequence). This CDR3 is CASSQTWGAENTEAFF.

In terms of frequency, this clonotype is medium-sized. The genes are TRBV5-1 and TRBJ1-2. The CDR3 length is 13 residues. Germline loops: CDR1 SGHRS, CDR2 YFSETQ. CDR3 sequence reads: CASSLWQVRGYTF.

The genes are TRBV7-9 and TRBJ2-7; TCRdb's assignment of TRBD1 cannot be checked, as there is no DNA. Germline CDR1 reads SEHNR; CDR2 reads FQNEAQ (reference sequence). This CDR3 has 14 amino acids. The CDR3 reads CASSASVSSYEQYF.

The chain is built from TRBV4-1 and TRBJ2-3; lacking DNA, the TRBD1 call made by TCRdb goes unchecked. CDR1 and CDR2 (germline): MGHRA, YSYEKL. The CDR3 is 17 residues long. The CDR3 spells CASSQKVVGGSTDTQYF.

This sequence joins TRBV6-2 or TRBV6-3 and TRBJ2-1. The CDR3 sequence is 13 residues long. From germline, CDR1 is MNHEY and CDR2 SVGEGT. The CDR3 reads CASRIALYNEQFF.

This chain connects TRBV20-1 to TRBJ1-1; TCRdb's D gene call, TRBD1, goes unchecked for lack of DNA. The CDR3 loop spans 16 amino acids. Germline V lookup: CDR1 DFQATT, CDR2 SNEGSKA (reference sequence). This chain's CDR3 is CSARDLGTGLPGGAFF.

The CDR3 region is CASTSRDRLYEQYF. The chain carries TRBV28 and TRBJ2-7; with no DNA, the TCRdb D assignment of TRBD1 cannot be verified. This CDR3 is 14 amino acids long. Germline lookup yields CDR1 MDHEN and CDR2 SYDVKM.

The chain uses TRBV19 and TRBJ1-1; TCRdb lists TRBD1, though no DNA is available to test this call. This CDR3 is 16 amino acids long. The germline V gene has CDR1 LNHDA and CDR2 SQIVND (reference sequence). The CDR3 sequence: CASSPQGATPDTEAFF.

The chain combines TRBV4-1 with TRBJ2-1; as DNA is missing, the TRBD2 call by TCRdb cannot be tested. Germline V gene sequence: CDR1 MGHRA, CDR2 YSYEKL. CDR3 length equals 17 residues. The CDR3 is CASSQVPLAGGYNEQFF.

The chain combines TRBV9 with TRBJ2-4; the TCRdb D gene call, TRBD1, has no DNA to confirm it. Germline V CDR1 and CDR2: SGDLS, YYNGEE. The CDR3 has 17 amino acids. CDR3 region: CASSLQSGGGGGNIQYF.

This clonotype shows up as medium-sized by frequency. The chain carries TRBV7-6 and TRBJ2-1; TCRdb outputs TRBD1, but without DNA this stays unchecked. The length of the CDR3 is 15 residues. CDR1 is SGHVS and CDR2 is FNYEAQ in the germline V gene. CDR3 sequence reads: CASSSSTGILNEQFF.

The J gene is TRBJ1-2, the V gene TRBV7-8. The CDR3 is made up of 15 amino acids. Germline V lookup: CDR1 SGHVS, CDR2 FQNEAQ. The CDR3 protein is CASSPRPEGNYGYTF.

This chain joins TRBV7-9 and TRBJ2-7; TCRdb picks TRBD1, but there is no DNA to check that call. The CDR3 totals 14 residues. Germline-derived CDR1 and CDR2 are SEHNR and FQNEAQ (reference sequence). CDR3 protein: CASSFTGTGDEQYF. Using reference TRBV7-9 and TRBJ2-7 for the parts outside the CDR3, the full variable domain is DTGVSQNPRHKITKRGQNVTFRCDPISEHNRLYWYRQTLGQGPEFLTYFQNEAQLEKSRLLSDRFSAERPKGSFSTLEIQRTEQGDSAMYLCASSFTGTGDEQYFGPGTRLTVT.